The present entry profiles one T cell receptor (beta chain) with its context. This receptor's antigen is unknown. Per-base qualities were not stored, and no clone one base away is much larger. The CDR3 starts with the cysteine, ends with the phenylalanine, and has 14 residues. The entry retains the CDR3 DNA only, 42 bases that are in frame from base 1. Reading the germline V gene (reference sequence) gives CDR1 LNHDA and CDR2 SQIVND. Trimming leaves V shorter by 1 base and J shorter by 7 bases, with the junction holding 5 bases beyond the gene matches. The CDR3 regions of human TCRbeta chains were analyzed by immunosequencing. As for how the authors treated the data: Repertoire TCRs were matched against a reference library of SARS-CoV-2-specific TCRs generated with the MIRA antigen-specificity platform. Breadth was defined as the fraction of unique TCRs that were SARS-CoV-2-associated, and depth was defined as the fraction of total T cells that were SARS-CoV-2-associated. Using the MIRA data, every spike-specific TCR was mapped to the spike region that the TCR reacted to and assigned to either a CD4 or a CD8 class. Log10-transformed breadth and depth values were compared by one-way ANOVA with Sidak's multiple comparisons tests. TCRdb mirrors the immuneACCESS table, restricted to in-frame sequences. Some clones are absent from its copies; in checked studies, under half trace to an unresolved V gene, and the reason for the others is unknown. That table gives V, J and clone size, and the DNA gave D and trimming. Present in this sample are some 82,000 clones, 90% of which were seen just once. Clones ranked in the top ten supply about 5.7% of the sample.

The data stem from a study of T cell responses to AZD1222 COVID-19 vaccine (dated by TCRdb to about 2021). Some background on the complete study: Because spike-specific TCR depth and breadth did not differ between the two schedules, AZD1222 recipients who got a second dose at roughly 4 weeks were pooled with those who got a second dose at roughly 12 weeks. TCR sequencing was performed for about 250 trial participants, of whom about 210 were given two doses of AZD1222 and around 25 were given two doses of MenACWY control vaccine. Trial participants were enrolled into age subgroups of 18-55, 56-69 and 70-plus years, which contained approximately 150, 28 and 58 TCR-sequenced participants, respectively.

Study-level results and caveats: Conclusions about previously exposed vaccinees are limited, since just 6 or 7 AZD1222 recipients were seropositive for SARS-CoV-2 at baseline. Spike-specific TCR breadth and depth rose significantly after two AZD1222 doses compared with day 0 and with MenACWY recipients. Because no day 14 peak-response samples were available, repertoires were characterized only after the peak T cell response. Most participants were white British and females outnumbered males, and the authors suggested that clonal diversity may have been underestimated. Reportedly, close to half of the unique spike-specific TCRs recognized epitopes lying outside the regions that are mutated in the B.1.351 and B.1.1.7 variants. The 56-69-year group was small, and its depth increase did not reach significance, likely because of low power. The whole spike protein was spanned by vaccine-associated CD4 TCRs, and dominant responses were seen in regions 160-218 and 743-854.

Reading the label with the study, this specimen's time point is: baseline before first vaccination. Samples from vaccinated people were obtained from the UK trials COV001 and COV002, which included a single-blind randomized controlled phase 2/3 trial of AZD1222 (ChAdOx1 nCoV-19) in healthy adults. Trial participant PBMC samples were collected at day 0 and day 28 after the second dose for TCRbeta chain sequencing. Recombination linked TRBV19 to TRBJ1-2, with 8 junctional bases fitting TRBD1. The sequences come from peripheral blood, collected on day 0 of AZD1222 vaccination. This receptor was taken from an adult in good health. The DNA reads TGTGCCAGTAGTATAGGGGGACAGGTCGGTGGCTACACCTTC. Translated, it reads CASSIGGQVGGYTF.